These 25 T cell receptor beta chains came from one sample sequenced in a study of T cells after yellow fever vaccination (dated by TCRdb to between 2019 and 2020). Libraries came from 5' RACE. Sequencer: Illumina HiSeq 2500. TCRdb applied fastp at Q25 and MiXCR to the public reads, then kept only in-frame beta chains. Rows with a matching CDR3 protein are joined into one entry that keeps the most common DNA and genes. This sample holds 150,000 to 200,000 distinct CDR3 sequences; approximately 6.8% were observed only once. The ten most abundant clones make up roughly 2.5% of the sample. The treatment or condition label of this sample denotes: live attenuated yellow fever vaccine strain. Sequencing used CD4+ T cells sorted from PBMCs, obtained around 5 days after the first yellow fever vaccination. These receptors all stem from a man in his late teens or twenties who received the YFV17D yellow fever vaccine.

The sample holds many counts of this clonotype. V usage is TRBV5-1 and J usage is TRBJ2-7, with 9 bases that match TRBD1. Unmatched junction bases numbered 10, after V lost 4 bases and J lost 5 bases. The V gene's germline CDR1 is SGHRS and CDR2 YFSETQ. The CDR3 has 15 amino acids. The CDR3 sequence is CASSAGTGQLDEQYF. The CDR3 DNA sequence: TGCGCCAGCAGCGCCGGGACAGGGCAATTGGACGAGCAGTACTTC.

There are many counts of this clonotype. V and J are TRBV10-3 and TRBJ2-1; D is ambiguous. The germline V and J ends were trimmed by 3 bases and 8 bases, with 20 bases remaining between them. The CDR3 runs 16 residues. CDR1 and CDR2 (germline): ENHRY, SYGVKD. The CDR3 DNA is TGTGCCATCAGTGACCTCGCCGTCCCGTCCCGAGATGAGCAGTTCTTC. It encodes CAISDLAVPSRDEQFF.

This chain joins TRBV9 and TRBJ1-1; TRBD1 agrees at 7 bases. Germline lookup yields CDR1 SGDLS and CDR2 YYNGEE. This CDR3 has 16 residues. V shed 4 bases, J shed 5 bases, and the junction held 14 bases outside the gene matches. The CDR3 spells CASSPHPDRVGTEAFF. The CDR3 DNA sequence: TGTGCCAGCAGCCCCCATCCCGACAGGGTTGGGACTGAAGCTTTCTTT.

This clonotype was detected many times. V and J are TRBV11-2 and TRBJ1-2, with 8 positions matching TRBD1. V shed 4 bases, J shed 2 bases, and the junction held 15 bases outside the gene matches. Germline V gene lookup returns CDR1 SGHAT and CDR2 FQNNGV. The CDR3 runs 18 residues. CDR3 bases: TGTGCCAGCAGCTCTCCTCGACAGGGGCGCGGTTCAAACTATGGCTACACCTTC. Translated, it gives CASSSPRQGRGSNYGYTF.

This clonotype was detected many times. This chain links TRBV20-1 with TRBJ2-7, with TRBD2 matching over 7 bases. Germline V lookup: CDR1 DFQATT, CDR2 SNEGSKA (reference sequence). This CDR3 contains 11 residues. CDR3 sequence: CSAMTTLAPHV. The DNA of the CDR3 is TGCAGTGCCATGACCACACTAGCGCCGCACGTC.

This clonotype was seen repeatedly, ten times or more. The V gene is TRBV12-3 or TRBV12-4, the J gene TRBJ1-1; 9 nucleotides line up with TRBD1. J lost 3 bases, V lost 3 bases, and 2 bases had no gene match. This CDR3 comprises 14 residues. CDR3: CASSFRQGDTEAFF. The CDR3 DNA reads TGTGCCAGCAGTTTCCGACAGGGGGACACTGAAGCTTTCTTT.

This clonotype was recorded many times. This chain connects TRBV4-3 to TRBJ1-2; D gene unclear. CDR3 length equals 12 residues. From germline, CDR1 is LGHNA and CDR2 YSLEER. V was trimmed by 0 bases and J by 8 bases, leaving 7 bases between them. The CDR3 here is CASSQDGRGYTF. In nucleotides, the CDR3 is TGCGCCAGCAGCCAAGATGGGAGGGGCTACACCTTC.

This clonotype has at least ten counts. CDR3 DNA sequence: TGCAGTGTTTATGGTGAGGGTCCAGATACGCAGTATTTT. As protein: CSVYGEGPDTQYF. The V and J genes are TRBV20-1 and TRBJ2-3; tentatively, D is TRBD2 (5 bases). Per the germline V gene, CDR1 is DFQATT and CDR2 is SNEGSKA (reference sequence). The CDR3 has 13 amino acids. With 7 bases removed from V and 4 bases from J, the gap between germline ends came to 15 bases.

V usage is TRBV19 and J usage is TRBJ2-3, with D tentatively TRBD2 (6 bases). V shed 4 bases and J shed 5 bases, with 13 bases lying between them. The CDR3 is 14 amino acids. Germline V gives CDR1 LNHDA, CDR2 SQIVND (reference sequence). CDR3 DNA sequence: TGTGCCAGTAGTAGGAGGGATCCTGGAGATACGCAGTATTTT. Translation gives CASSRRDPGDTQYF.

In this sample, this clonotype turned up many times. The V call is TRBV20-1, the J call TRBJ2-5; 13 nucleotides match TRBD2. Per germline, CDR1 DFQATT and CDR2 SNEGSKA (reference sequence). V lost 0 bases, J lost 4 bases, and 5 bases stayed unmatched. The CDR3 consists of 16 residues. The CDR3 sequence: CSARDWTSGGGETQYF. The DNA for the CDR3 is TGCAGTGCTAGAGATTGGACTAGCGGGGGAGGAGAGACCCAGTACTTC.

This clonotype was counted ten times or more. The rearrangement joins TRBV9 to TRBJ2-3; tentatively, D is TRBD1 (5 bases). CDR1 and CDR2 (germline): SGDLS, YYNGEE. V was clipped by 2 bases and J by 1 base, with 8 bases between them. This CDR3 has 14 residues. In DNA, the CDR3 is TGTGCCAGCAGCGTCAGGGCAGGCACAGATACGCAGTATTTT. Protein sequence: CASSVRAGTDTQYF. Drawing the rest from reference TRBV9 and TRBJ2-3, the complete variable domain is DSGVTQTPKHLITATGQRVTLRCSPRSGDLSVYWYQQSLDQGLQFLIQYYNGEERAKGNILERFSAQQFPDLHSELNLSSLELGDSALYFCASSVRAGTDTQYFGPGTRLTVL.

This clonotype has more than one count but fewer than ten. This chain links TRBV6-2 or TRBV6-3 with TRBJ2-7; D possibly uses TRBD1 or TRBD2 (5 bases each). Looked up from germline, CDR1 is MNHEY and CDR2 is SVGEGT. This CDR3 has 13 residues. Trimming shortened V by 2 bases and J by 12 bases, and 17 bases separated the two germline ends. Written as DNA, the CDR3 is TGTGCCAGCAGTTACGCGACAGAGAGGAGGCCGTACTTC. Protein: CASSYATERRPYF.

The table lists this clonotype with many counts. The V gene is TRBV10-3, the J gene TRBJ1-2, with D possibly matching TRBD1 (6 bases). Trimming cost V 11 bases and J 6 bases, with 19 bases left between them. Germline CDR1 ENHRY, CDR2 SYGVKD. This CDR3 comprises 13 residues. As DNA, the CDR3 is TGTGCCCTACGGGCGGCGGGGGCGCATGGCTACACCTTC. Translating it yields CALRAAGAHGYTF.

Many counts were recorded for this clonotype. The chain uses TRBV6-5 and TRBJ1-2; the match to TRBD1 covers 9 bases. V dropped 2 bases and J dropped 3; count of bases not matched to a gene: 1. Germline V gene lookup returns CDR1 MNHEY and CDR2 SVGAGI. The CDR3 covers 14 residues. Written as DNA, the CDR3 is TGTGCCAGCAGTTACCGGACAGGGGACTATGGCTACACCTTC. This codes for CASSYRTGDYGYTF.

This clonotype showed up just a few times. The chain employs TRBV18 and TRBJ2-5; D tentatively fits TRBD1 or TRBD2 (5 bases each). Germline assignment: CDR1 KGHSH and CDR2 LQKENI. Between the trimmed V and J ends, which lost 3 bases and 0 bases, there was a span of 11 bases. This CDR3 comprises 15 residues. The CDR3 loop reads CASSPMGTYQETQYF. CDR3 bases: TGTGCCAGCTCACCCATGGGGACGTACCAAGAGACCCAGTACTTC.

The chain links TRBV7-2 to TRBJ2-5; D is unclear. Germline-derived CDR1 and CDR2 are SGHTA and FQGNSA. Deletions cut 5 bases from V and 11 bases from J, with 18 bases between. The CDR3 consists of 13 residues. The CDR3 nucleotides are TGTGCCAGCAGCCCCAATGGGTTCGTAGCACAGTACTTC. Amino acid sequence: CASSPNGFVAQYF.

The CDR3 sequence is CASSPENTEAFF. The CDR3 coding sequence is TGTGCCAGCAGCCCAGAGAACACTGAAGCTTTCTTT. The genes are TRBV7-2 and TRBJ1-1, with D uncertain. The V end lost 5 bases, the J end lost 1 base, and 5 bases lay between the germline ends. The germline V gene encodes CDR1 SGHTA and CDR2 FQGNSA. The CDR3 extends over 12 amino acids.

This clonotype was picked up many times. This chain connects TRBV12-3 or TRBV12-4 to TRBJ2-5; D is tentatively TRBD1 or TRBD2 (5 bases each). The CDR3 loop spans 13 amino acids. V lost 3 bases, J lost 3 bases, and 8 bases lay in between. The CDR3 reads CASSFGTEETQYF. The CDR3 DNA reads TGTGCCAGCAGTTTTGGGACCGAAGAGACCCAGTACTTC.

This clonotype is labeled as medium-sized. The chain combines TRBV27 with TRBJ2-1, with D perhaps matching TRBD1 (5 bases). V shed 8 bases and J shed 11 bases, with 13 bases lying between them. Germline V gene data show CDR1 as MNHEY and CDR2 as SMNVEV (reference sequence). The CDR3 loop spans 11 amino acids. In DNA form, the CDR3 reads TGTGCCAGCCGCAGGGTCGGGCAGCAGTTCTTC. It is translated as CASRRVGQQFF.

The chain combines TRBV4-3 with TRBJ2-7; 12 bases fit TRBD1. The germline CDR1 and CDR2 sequences are LGHNA and YSLEER. The J segment lost 4 bases and the V segment lost 4 bases, leaving 11 bases of the junction unmatched. The CDR3 loop spans 17 amino acids. The CDR3 spells CASSPKWGTGGFYEQYF. CDR3 DNA sequence: TGCGCCAGCAGCCCCAAGTGGGGGACAGGGGGCTTTTACGAGCAGTACTTC.

With regard to this clonotype: At one of its ends the junction is not consistent with the germline gene, which may arise from a read error. V usage is TRBV4-3 and J usage is TRBJ1-3, with D hard to call. From germline, CDR1 is LGHNA and CDR2 YSLEER. This CDR3 region has 14 residues. The CDR3 nucleotides read TGCGCCAGCAGCCACGAGGTAACCGGAAACTCCATATATTTT. It translates to CASSHEVTGNSIYF.

This clonotype was seen at least ten times. The chain recombines TRBV12-3 or TRBV12-4 with TRBJ2-1; the D is unclear. The CDR3 length is 15 residues. Trimming pared 2 bases from V and 10 bases from J, leaving 18 bases between. The CDR3 nucleotides are TGTGCCAGCAGTTTAATTTCTGGCCCCATTGGGGAGCAGTTCTTC. Translated, it gives CASSLISGPIGEQFF.

There are many counts of this clonotype. This sequence joins TRBV7-2 and TRBJ1-1, with 7 bases identical to TRBD1. The CDR3 is made up of 12 amino acids. CDR1 SGHTA and CDR2 FQGNSA come from the germline V gene. The J segment lost 11 bases and the V segment lost 4 bases, leaving 7 bases of the junction unmatched. CDR3 DNA: TGTGCCAGCAGCTCGACAGGGAGTCCCGCTTTCTTT. Its translation: CASSSTGSPAFF.

This clonotype was detected many times. The chain joins TRBV18 to TRBJ2-2, with unresolved D. CDR3 length: 12 residues. The V gene lost 2 bases and the J gene lost 4 bases, with 2 bases spanning the gap. The germline V gene has CDR1 KGHSH and CDR2 LQKENI. CDR3 sequence reads: CASSPATGELFF. In nucleotides, the CDR3 is TGTGCCAGCTCACCAGCCACCGGGGAGCTGTTTTTT.

There are many counts of this clonotype. This chain joins TRBV7-2 and TRBJ1-4; no clear D. Trimming stripped 5 bases from V and 5 bases from J, with 15 bases between. The CDR3 is 15 residues long. CDR1 and CDR2 from the germline V gene are SGHTA and FQGNSA. CDR3 sequence: CASSPGPLENEKLFF. CDR3 DNA sequence: TGTGCCAGCAGCCCTGGCCCCTTGGAGAATGAAAAACTGTTTTTT.